This T cell receptor (beta chain) was sequenced for a study of shared clonotypes between healthy human individuals. Overall study results and limits: Blood alone was sampled, and tissue repertoires likely differ. Sorted-subset sequencing, rarefaction showed, was incomplete despite large depth.

Donors comprised healthy HIV-negative adults lacking recent acute infections or vaccinations. As processed by the authors: There were no quality scores in the junction-only immunoSEQ sequences, so filtering differed. Sequencing was performed with immunoSEQ multiplex PCR; in TCRdb, only in-frame clones are kept and a portion is missing. That table gives V, J and clone size, and the DNA gave D and trimming. Of fewer than 1.6 million clones listed, around 98.5% are singletons. This clone was seen a single time. Its antigen is unidentified. The ends were cut back, 4 bases at V and 5 bases at J, with 13 bases in the middle. CDR1 is SGHNT and CDR2 is YYREEE in the germline V gene (reference sequence). CDR3 length: 13 residues.

The source of this sequence is a man aged 30 to 45 in good health. The chain combines TRBV5-4 with TRBJ2-7; D gene ambiguous. The sample taken for sequencing was naive CD4+ T cells sorted from blood. Regarding subset: CD45RA+ positively selected. The CDR3, as DNA: TGTGCCAGCAGCCCCCCGGCAAGCCACGAGCAGTACTTC. This gives the protein CASSPPASHEQYF.